This T cell receptor beta chain was identified during a study of technical replicates of blood from a handful of donors. The table came from immunoSEQ multiplex PCR; TCRdb's copy has only in-frame clones and leaves some out. The data hold 95,000 to 100,000 clones, with 90% to 96% observed a single time. Losses at the gene ends were 8 bases for V and 3 bases for J; bases not matched to a gene: 9. The CDR3 is 16 residues long. Germline-derived CDR1 and CDR2 are LNHNV and YYDKDF (reference sequence). The clonotype was recovered from a human donor in good health. What was sequenced was T cells isolated from PBMCs. J is TRBJ2-1 and V is TRBV15, with TRBD2 matching 11 bases. CDR3 region: CATDPVGLAGYNEQFF. Here the CDR3 DNA reads TGTGCCACCGACCCCGTTGGACTAGCGGGCTACAATGAGCAGTTCTTC.